This is a list of T cell receptor beta chains from one sample in a study of blood T cells in healthy people across ages. TCRdb re-derived calls from the 5' RACE reads in MiXCR, one entry per CDR3 protein. This sample has approximately 360,000 distinct CDR3 sequences, with roughly half found just once. Material for sequencing was blood. Source of these receptors: a man aged 55-75 years in good health. The CDR3 runs from the conserved cysteine through the conserved F or W. A D gene is named only where the DNA matches it firmly. Expanded clones get a size class; other rows say once, few or many, or leave the size out.

>.|TRBV5-1|TRBJ1-6|.
TGCGCCAGCAGCTCGGGGGGCAGCGATTCACCCCTCCACTTT
CASSSGGSDSPLHF
>few|TRBV7-3|TRBJ2-3|.
TGTGCCAGCAGCTCCGGTTGGGCAGATACGCAGTATTTT
CASSSGWADTQYF
>.|TRBV9|TRBJ2-1|.
TGTGCCAGCAGCGTAGGTTGGGGGAATGATGAGCAGTTCTTC
CASSVGWGNDEQFF
>.|TRBV20-1|TRBJ2-7|TRBD2
TGCAGTGCTACCCTTCGACTAGCGGGAGCCGATGAGCAGTACTTC
CSATLRLAGADEQYF
>.|TRBV5-1|TRBJ2-7|TRBD2
TGCGCCAGCAGCATGACTAGCGGGGGGGCCTACGAGCAGTACTTC
CASSMTSGGAYEQYF
>.|TRBV7-3|TRBJ2-1|TRBD2
TGTGCCAGCAGCTCCCCCCTAGCGGGGGGCAATGAGCAGTTCTTC
CASSSPLAGGNEQFF
>.|TRBV12-3/TRBV12-4|TRBJ2-3|.
TGTGCCAGCAGTTTGAGGCAGGGACGCACAGATACGCAGTATTTT
CASSLRQGRTDTQYF
>once|TRBV4-2|TRBJ2-3|TRBD2
TGTGCCAGCAGCCAAGATGGACTAGATCCAGATACGCAGTATTTT
CASSQDGLDPDTQYF
>.|TRBV29-1|TRBJ2-3|TRBD2
TGCAGCGTTGAACGGCTAGCGGGAGTTGCAGATACGCAGTATTTT
CSVERLAGVADTQYF
>.|TRBV9|TRBJ1-1|.
TGTGCCAGCAGCCTCAGGGACACGAACACTGAAGCTTTCTTT
CASSLRDTNTEAFF
>few|TRBV9|TRBJ2-5|TRBD2
TGTGCCAGCAGCTTGACGGGACTAGCGGGGTATGGGGAGGAGACCCAGTACTTC
CASSLTGLAGYGEETQYF
>.|TRBV18|TRBJ2-1|.
TGTGCCAGCTCTCGGGACCGCATAGGGGAAAATGAGCAGTTCTTC
CASSRDRIGENEQFF
>.|TRBV27|TRBJ2-7|.
TGTGCCAGCAGTCCTTTGGTAGGGACCGTAGTCTCCTACGAGCAGTACTTC
CASSPLVGTVVSYEQYF
>.|TRBV29-1|TRBJ2-7|TRBD2
TGCAGCGTTGAAGACAACACTAGCGACAGCTACGAGCAGTACTTC
CSVEDNTSDSYEQYF
>.|TRBV7-2|TRBJ1-5|.
TGTGCCAGCAGCCTCCGGGCGGGGTCTCTCAGCAATCAGCCCCAGCATTTT
CASSLRAGSLSNQPQHF
>.|TRBV11-2|TRBJ2-7|.
TGTGCCGGCAGCCCAAGGACCTACCCCTCCTACGAGCAGTACTTC
CAGSPRTYPSYEQYF
>few|TRBV5-1|TRBJ2-3|.
TGCGCCAGCAGCCCGGAGGTTACGGCTACAGATACGCAGTATTTT
CASSPEVTATDTQYF
>few|TRBV15|TRBJ2-3|.
TGTGCCACCAGTCCAGGGCGACTAGTTCGGATCACAGATACGCAGTATTTT
CATSPGRLVRITDTQYF
>.|TRBV20-1|TRBJ2-1|TRBD2
TGCAGTGCTAGAGAGTGGACTAGCCTCAATGAGCAGTTCTTC
CSAREWTSLNEQFF
>.|TRBV6-5|TRBJ1-5|TRBD1
TGTGCCAGCACCCCGGGACAGGGGAATCAGCCCCAGCATTTT
CASTPGQGNQPQHF
>few|TRBV21-1|TRBJ2-7|.
TGTGCCAGCAGCAAAGAGGGAGAGGACTACGAGCAGTACTTC
CASSKEGEDYEQYF
>.|TRBV27|TRBJ2-1|TRBD2
TGTGCCAGCAGCCTACTTGGGGGGGGCTCCTACAATGAGCAGTTCTTC
CASSLLGGGSYNEQFF
>.|TRBV12-3/TRBV12-4|TRBJ2-3|TRBD1
TGTGCCAGCGGCAGGGACAGAGAGACGCAGTATTTT
CASGRDRETQYF
>.|TRBV28|TRBJ1-5|.
TGTGCCAGCAGTTTATGGGCAGTAAAGCTAATTCAGCCCCAGCATTTT
CASSLWAVKLIQPQHF
>once|TRBV29-1|TRBJ2-3|.
TGCAGCGTTGAAGACCCTGAAAGAGGCACAGATACGCAGTATTTT
CSVEDPERGTDTQYF
>.|TRBV27|TRBJ2-4|TRBD2
TGTGCCAGCAGCCTCTACGGGGCTAGCGGGAGGGCCTTCATTCAGTACTTC
CASSLYGASGRAFIQYF
>many|TRBV29-1|TRBJ2-5|.
TGCAGCGTTGCGCTGGGGGCCTGGGAGACCCAGTACTTC
CSVALGAWETQYF
>.|TRBV2|TRBJ2-7|TRBD1
TGTGCCAGCAGTGAAGCGGGACAGGGTTATTACGAGCAGTACTTC
CASSEAGQGYYEQYF
>.|TRBV10-3|TRBJ2-5|.
TGTGCCACCTCGGACTGGGAGACCCAGTACTTC
CATSDWETQYF
>.|TRBV4-3|TRBJ1-6|.
TGCGCCAGCAGCCAAGAAAAAGGGTCACCCCTCCACTTT
CASSQEKGSPLHF
>few|TRBV7-2|TRBJ2-4|TRBD2
TGTGCCAGCAGCTTAGGGGAGCGGGGAGCCAAAAACATTCAGTACTTC
CASSLGERGAKNIQYF
>few|TRBV4-3|TRBJ2-7|TRBD2
TGCGCCAGCAGCCAAACTAGCGGGAGGGCCGAGCAGTACTTC
CASSQTSGRAEQYF
>.|TRBV12-3/TRBV12-4|TRBJ2-5|TRBD1
TGTGCCAGCACCCTGGGGGGGACAGGGTTGACGGAGACCCAGTACTTC
CASTLGGTGLTETQYF
>few|TRBV20-1|TRBJ2-7|TRBD2
TGCAGTGCTAGAGATTCGGGGGGTTCGGCCCAGTACTTC
CSARDSGGSAQYF
>few|TRBV19|TRBJ2-6|.
TGTGCCAGTAGTTACAGGGTGGTTGGGGCCAACGTCCTGACTTTC
CASSYRVVGANVLTF
>.|TRBV5-1|TRBJ1-4|TRBD1
TGCGCCAGCAGCCCGGGACAGGGGGGCGTTCGGACTAATGAAAAACTGTTTTTT
CASSPGQGGVRTNEKLFF
>few|TRBV6-2/TRBV6-3|TRBJ2-7|.
TGTGCCTCGGGAAATGGGGGCGAGCAGTACTTC
CASGNGGEQYF
>.|TRBV9|TRBJ2-1|TRBD2
TGTGCCAGCAGCTGGGCGGGGGAGCCGGGAAATGAGCAGTTCTTC
CASSWAGEPGNEQFF
>.|TRBV6-5|TRBJ2-3|TRBD2
TGTACCAGCAGTCGCACTAGCGGGAGAACTTATACGCAGTATTTT
CTSSRTSGRTYTQYF
>.|TRBV7-2|TRBJ2-1|.
TGTGCCAGCAGCCCGACATCGGAAGGGTTCGGTTGGAATGAGCAGTTCTTC
CASSPTSEGFGWNEQFF
>few|TRBV7-7|TRBJ2-7|.
TGTGCTAGCAGCCCCGACCAGAGCTCCTACGAGCAGTACTTC
CASSPDQSSYEQYF
>few|TRBV7-8|TRBJ2-3|TRBD1
TGTGCCAGCAGCATCGGACAGGGGGTTAAAGATACGCAGTATTTT
CASSIGQGVKDTQYF
>few|TRBV4-2|TRBJ2-5|TRBD1
TGTGCCAGCAGCCAAGAAAGGGGGCCGGCGGGTGGGACCCAGTACTTC
CASSQERGPAGGTQYF
>few|TRBV30|TRBJ2-5|.
TGTGCCGGGAGTGTAAGGGGGACCCAGTACTTC
CAGSVRGTQYF
>few|TRBV9|TRBJ2-1|TRBD2
TGTGCCAGCAGCGGGGGACTAGCGGGAGGCCCCTCCTACAATGAGCAGTTCTTC
CASSGGLAGGPSYNEQFF
>.|TRBV7-9|TRBJ2-5|.
TGTGCCAGCAGTTACAGGGTCGGAGAGACCCGGTACTTC
CASSYRVGETRYF
>.|TRBV7-8|TRBJ2-5|.
TGTGCCAGCGGCTTAAGCCACCAGATTAGACAAGAGACCCAGTACTTC
CASGLSHQIRQETQYF
>.|TRBV4-3|TRBJ1-2|.
TGCGCCAGCAGCCAAGATTCGGGGTACGGCTACACCTTC
CASSQDSGYGYTF
>few|TRBV4-2|TRBJ2-3|TRBD2
TGTGCCAGCAGCCAAAGGGTTAGCGGGAGCCCAGATACGCAGTATTTT
CASSQRVSGSPDTQYF
>few|TRBV9|TRBJ2-1|.
TGTGCCAGCAGCACCCTCGCGGGAAGCTCCTACAATGAGCAGTTCTTC
CASSTLAGSSYNEQFF
>few|TRBV20-1|TRBJ2-1|TRBD1
TGCAGTGGGACAGGGAGCTACAATGAGCAGTTCTTC
CSGTGSYNEQFF
>few|TRBV7-9|TRBJ1-2|.
TGTGCCAGCAGCTTGGATCGAGGGGCGAGCTATGGCTACACCTTC
CASSLDRGASYGYTF
>.|TRBV11-2|TRBJ1-1|.
TGTGCCAGCAGCTTAGTAGGGATGGCAGCTTTCTTT
CASSLVGMAAFF